This T cell receptor beta chain was profiled in a study of beta chain features in type 1 diabetes. In this sample, this clone turned up a few times. Antigen specificity is unknown. Reverse transcription of all isolated RNA meant that expressed TCRB transcripts were sequenced. Sequencing used immunoSEQ multiplex PCR; TCRdb keeps in-frame clones, though not all of them. The sample holds 430,000 or so clones, over 9.5% seen once. Per the germline V gene, CDR1 is SQVTM and CDR2 is ANQGSEA. CDR3 size: 14 residues. The junction had 5 bases not matched to a gene; V was cut back by 4 bases and J by 4 bases. Study conclusions and caveats: A possible short-template PCR bias applies equally to patients and controls.

This chain uses TRBV29-1 with TRBJ2-1, with TRBD1 matching 9 bases. The sequencing sample was made of naive CD4+ T cells from blood. The source of this sequence is a woman aged 18-29 years in good health. The CDR3 region is CSVAWDREYNEQFF. CDR3 nucleotide sequence: TGCAGCGTTGCGTGGGACAGGGAGTACAATGAGCAGTTCTTC.